These 13 T cell receptor beta chains came from one sample sequenced in a study of shared clonotypes between healthy human individuals. Profiling relied on immunoSEQ multiplex PCR, and the TCRdb table lists in-frame clones only, not all of them. The sample has hundreds of thousands of clones; under 80% are singletons. The sequenced material came from memory CD4+ T cells sorted from blood. Subset indicated: CD45RA-negative fraction. All receptors come from a woman aged 30 to 39 in good health.

The genes are TRBV6-1 and TRBJ2-3; no firm D call. Germline V gene data show CDR1 as MNHNS and CDR2 as SASEGT. CDR3 size: 13 residues. The V gene lost 4 bases and the J gene lost 6 bases, with 11 bases spanning the gap. This chain's CDR3 is CASSGLQADTQYF. CDR3 bases: TGTGCCAGCAGTGGGCTACAAGCGGATACGCAGTATTTT.

The rearrangement uses TRBV28 and TRBJ2-7, with D maybe TRBD1 (6 bases). The germline V gene has CDR1 MDHEN and CDR2 SYDVKM. This CDR3 spans 13 amino acids. V was clipped by 4 bases and J by 3 bases, with 10 bases between them. The CDR3 protein is CASSSGQLYEQYF. CDR3 DNA sequence: TGTGCCAGCAGTTCCGGACAGCTCTACGAGCAGTACTTC. Full variable domain (outside the CDR3, taken from reference TRBV28 and TRBJ2-7): DVKVTQSSRYLVKRTGEKVFLECVQDMDHENMFWYRQDPGLGLRLIYFSYDVKMKEKGDIPEGYSVSREKKERFSLILESASTNQTSMYLCASSSGQLYEQYFGPGTRLTVT.

This clone was seen only a few times. The chain links TRBV11-2 to TRBJ2-1; the D gene could be TRBD1 or TRBD2 (6 bases each). Germline V lookup: CDR1 SGHAT, CDR2 FQNNGV. Trimming removed 8 bases from V and 10 bases from J, with 12 bases in between. The CDR3 sequence is 11 residues long. The CDR3 DNA sequence: TGTGCCAGCTCCCGAGGGGGGGAGCAGTTCTTC. It specifies CASSRGGEQFF.

V is TRBV10-2 and J is TRBJ2-2, with 10 nucleotides matching TRBD1. This CDR3 has 15 amino acids. Trimming removed 2 bases from V and 6 bases from J; junction bases left unmatched: 3. Germline values: CDR1 WSHSY, CDR2 SAAADI. DNA for the CDR3: TGCGCCAGCAGTGAGGGACAGGGGGGCGCCGGGGAGCTGTTTTTT. It encodes CASSEGQGGAGELFF.

J is TRBJ1-5 and V is TRBV7-8, with D possibly matching TRBD1 (5 bases). V lost 5 bases, J lost 5 bases, and 19 bases lay in between. Looked up from germline, CDR1 is SGHVS and CDR2 is FQNEAQ. The CDR3 sequence is 16 residues long. The CDR3 region is CASSTLDGREHQPQHF. The CDR3 DNA reads as TGTGCCAGCAGCACCCTAGATGGCAGGGAGCATCAGCCCCAGCATTTT.

The chain combines TRBV30 with TRBJ1-3; D is unclear. CDR3 length equals 12 residues. Germline loops: CDR1 GTSNPN, CDR2 SVGIG (reference sequence). V was clipped by 3 bases and J by 6 bases, with 9 bases between them. The DNA for the CDR3 is TGTGCCTGGAGCCGCGGAGAAAACACCATATATTTT. Residues: CAWSRGENTIYF.

The rearrangement links TRBV5-1 to TRBJ1-3; 7 bases are a match to TRBD1. The V segment lost 0 bases and the J segment 2 bases; nucleotides outside the gene matches: 5. Per germline, CDR1 SGHRS and CDR2 YFSETQ. The CDR3 is 16 residues long. The CDR3, as DNA: TGCGCCAGCAGCTTGGCCGGGACAGACACTGGAAACACCATATATTTT. Its translation: CASSLAGTDTGNTIYF.

The chain combines TRBV5-1 with TRBJ2-2; TRBD1 is a possible D gene (6 bases). This CDR3 has 16 amino acids. Trimming removed 6 bases from V and 0 bases from J, with 15 bases in between. The germline V gene encodes CDR1 SGHRS and CDR2 YFSETQ. The CDR3 DNA follows: TGCGCCAGCAACCAGGGGCGGCAGGCGAACACCGGGGAGCTGTTTTTT. Translation gives CASNQGRQANTGELFF.

The V and J genes are TRBV7-9 and TRBJ1-4; D possibly corresponds to TRBD1 (5 bases). V was clipped by 1 base and J by 8 bases, with 11 bases between them. The CDR3 is 14 residues long. The germline V gene has CDR1 SEHNR and CDR2 FQNEAQ (reference sequence). The CDR3 DNA is TGTGCCAGCAGCTTAGGCAGGGCAAACGAAAAACTGTTTTTT. Translation gives CASSLGRANEKLFF.

The chain links TRBV5-1 to TRBJ2-3, with 10 bases lining up with TRBD2. Per the germline V gene, CDR1 is SGHRS and CDR2 is YFSETQ. This CDR3 has 16 amino acids. The ends lost 0 bases at V and 4 bases at J; junction bases unmatched: 5. The CDR3 region is CASSLVLAGDPDTQYF. The CDR3 DNA is TGCGCCAGCAGCTTGGTTCTAGCGGGAGACCCAGATACGCAGTATTTT.

The V gene is TRBV6-1, the J gene TRBJ2-3; 8 bases are shared with TRBD2. The CDR3 extends over 15 amino acids. Germline V gives CDR1 MNHNS, CDR2 SASEGT. J was trimmed by 0 bases and V by 2 bases; bases with no gene match: 1. This chain's CDR3 is CASSETGGSTDTQYF. The DNA for the CDR3 is TGTGCCAGCAGTGAAACGGGAGGGAGCACAGATACGCAGTATTTT.

Turning to this clone: A far bigger clonotype differs at one base, so this is likely a read error. The same CDR3 can be traced to other DNA sequences in this sample. The chain is built from TRBV6-6 and TRBJ2-7; the D is unclear. With 9 bases removed from V and 7 bases from J, the gap between germline ends came to 22 bases. Germline lookup yields CDR1 MNHNY and CDR2 SVGAGI (reference sequence). The CDR3 sequence is 14 residues long. CDR3 sequence reads: CASTRDPQVGEQYF. In nucleotides, the CDR3 is TGTGCCAGTACCAGAGACCCGCAGGTTGGGGAGCAGTACTTC.

A few counts support this clone. The chain employs TRBV30 and TRBJ2-3; D ambiguous. With 5 bases removed from V and 3 bases from J, the gap between germline ends came to 18 bases. This CDR3 has 15 residues. The V gene's germline CDR1 is GTSNPN and CDR2 SVGIG (reference sequence). The CDR3 nucleotides read TGTGCCTGGTGGGGTGGGTTGGGGTTGACAGATACGCAGTATTTT. Translating gives CAWWGGLGLTDTQYF.